This entry lists 30 T cell receptor beta chains sequenced from one sample in a study of blood T cells in healthy people across ages. A J-beta primer mix and a sample-barcoded 5' primer were used in a second PCR of roughly 6 to 12 cycles. In TCRdb, the 5' RACE reads were re-called with MiXCR into one record per CDR3 protein. The sample records fewer than 800,000 distinct CDR3 sequences, about 30% being singletons. Sequencing input: blood. The receptors shown here come from a woman of 80 years or more in good health.

Many counts were recorded for this clonotype. The gene calls are TRBV7-9 and TRBJ2-1; a weak D match, TRBD1 (6 bases). V lost 5 bases and J lost 7, with 21 bases in between. CDR1 SEHNR and CDR2 FQNEAQ come from the germline V gene (reference sequence). The CDR3 runs 16 residues. CDR3 DNA: TGTGCCAGCAGCGGCACCCTTACGAGGACAGCTAATGAGCAGTTCTTC. It is translated as CASSGTLTRTANEQFF.

The chain uses TRBV12-3 or TRBV12-4 and TRBJ2-1; D is unclear. Between the trimmed V and J ends, which lost 4 bases and 5 bases, there was a span of 15 bases. The CDR3 has 15 amino acids. The CDR3 bases are TGTGCCAGCAGTTCGATACCGGACCTGAACAATGAGCAGTTCTTC. This sequence encodes CASSSIPDLNNEQFF.

With respect to this clonotype: Germline is not matched at one junction end, which may reflect a read error. The gene calls are TRBV7-7 and TRBJ2-3, with 7 bases matching TRBD2. CDR3 length: 14 amino acids. Germline V gives CDR1 SSHAT, CDR2 FNYEAQ (reference sequence). The CDR3 region is CASSLRAGGDTQYF. The DNA of the CDR3 is TGTGCTAGCAGCTTAAGGGCCGGGGGGGATACGCAGTATTTT.

This clonotype turned up a few times. V gene TRBV20-1 combines with J gene TRBJ2-1, with D perhaps being TRBD1 or TRBD2 (6 bases each). This CDR3 comprises 14 residues. Germline-derived CDR1 and CDR2 are DFQATT and SNEGSKA (reference sequence). The V gene lost 4 bases and the J gene lost 10 bases, with 20 bases spanning the gap. The CDR3 loop reads CSATGDSIGYEQFF. The CDR3 coding sequence is TGCAGTGCTACAGGGGACTCCATAGGGTACGAGCAGTTCTTC.

The V gene is TRBV7-2, the J gene TRBJ1-4; 9 bases map to TRBD1. From germline, CDR1 is SGHTA and CDR2 FQGNSA. This CDR3 has 16 amino acids. V shed 5 bases, J shed 8 bases, and the junction held 12 bases outside the gene matches. The CDR3 here is CASSPRWTGVGEKLFF. As DNA, the CDR3 is TGTGCCAGCAGCCCGCGGTGGACAGGGGTGGGCGAAAAACTGTTTTTT.

This clonotype came up many times. The rearrangement joins TRBV4-2 to TRBJ1-4; D is possibly TRBD1 (5 bases). V was trimmed by 6 bases and J by 3 bases, leaving 14 bases between them. Germline assignment: CDR1 LGHNA and CDR2 YNFKEQ. CDR3 length: 15 amino acids. CDR3 sequence: CASSGTGGSNEKLFF. The CDR3 DNA sequence: TGTGCCAGCAGTGGCACGGGGGGGTCTAATGAAAAACTGTTTTTT.

The sample holds a few counts of this clonotype. V gene TRBV19 combines with J gene TRBJ1-2; D not resolved. CDR1 and CDR2 from the germline V gene are LNHDA and SQIVND (reference sequence). With 1 base removed from V and 4 bases from J, the gap between germline ends came to 13 bases. The CDR3 runs 15 residues. The CDR3 spells CASSIAGPHIYGYTF. CDR3 nucleotide sequence: TGTGCCAGTAGTATAGCCGGGCCCCACATCTATGGCTACACCTTC.

This clonotype has more than one count but fewer than ten. The rearrangement joins TRBV18 to TRBJ2-3, with D unclear. The CDR3 runs 15 residues. The germline V gene has CDR1 KGHSH and CDR2 LQKENI. The V end lost 6 bases, the J end lost 0 bases, and 13 bases lay between the germline ends. The CDR3 region has the DNA TGTGCCAGCTCGCTTCTTTTGGGGAGCACAGATACGCAGTATTTT. Translated, it gives CASSLLLGSTDTQYF.

CDR3 region: CAWRQEAEKLFF. The CDR3 coding sequence is TGTGCCTGGAGACAGGAGGCCGAAAAACTGTTTTTT. The rearrangement links TRBV30 to TRBJ1-4, with D tentatively TRBD1 (5 bases). Trimming took off 3 bases at V and 8 bases at J, with 10 bases between the two ends. The germline CDR1 and CDR2 sequences are GTSNPN and SVGIG (reference sequence). The CDR3 extends over 12 amino acids.

This clonotype has at least ten counts. The chain combines TRBV20-1 with TRBJ2-7; no clear D gene. The CDR3 extends over 14 amino acids. V shed 4 bases and J shed 0 bases, with 13 bases lying between them. Germline values: CDR1 DFQATT, CDR2 SNEGSKA (reference sequence). This CDR3 reads CSATITTSSYEQYF. The CDR3 bases are TGCAGTGCTACTATTACAACGAGCTCCTACGAGCAGTACTTC.

For this clonotype: One end of the junction varies from germline; a read error may be responsible. The rearrangement uses TRBV7-2 and TRBJ2-5, with 11 bases lining up with TRBD2. This CDR3 is built from 15 residues. CDR1 is SGHTA, CDR2 FQGNSA, per germline. CDR3 coding DNA: TGCGCCGGCAGCTTTAGCGGGGGGGACAAAGAGACCCAGTACTTC. It yields the protein CAGSFSGGDKETQYF. Full variable domain (remainder filled in from reference TRBV7-2 and TRBJ2-5): GAGVSQSPSNKVTEKGKDVELRCDPISGHTALYWYRQSLGQGLEFLIYFQGNSAPDKSGLPSDRFSAERTGGSVSTLTIQRTQQEDSAVYLCAGSFSGGDKETQYFGPGTRLLVL.

Ten or more counts support this clonotype. The J gene is TRBJ1-2, the V gene TRBV7-2; 8 bases line up with TRBD1. CDR1 and CDR2 from the germline V gene are SGHTA and FQGNSA. There are 14 residues in the CDR3. The V gene end was trimmed by 5 bases and the J gene end by 4 bases; junction bases not matched to a gene: 6. CDR3: CASSEDGTGYGYTF. DNA for the CDR3: TGTGCCAGCAGCGAGGACGGGACAGGCTATGGCTACACCTTC.

This clonotype was counted ten times or more. The V and J genes are TRBV29-1 and TRBJ2-3; 8 bases align to TRBD1. Germline lookup yields CDR1 SQVTM and CDR2 ANQGSEA. The CDR3 totals 14 residues. V lost 5 bases to trimming and J lost 0 bases; unmatched junction nucleotides: 4. CDR3 sequence (DNA): TGCAGCGTTCCGGACAGGGTCAGCACAGATACGCAGTATTTT. Translating gives CSVPDRVSTDTQYF.

This clonotype was seen ten or more times. The chain has TRBV20-1 and TRBJ1-2; D unclear. The CDR3 runs to 13 residues. The germline CDR1 and CDR2 sequences are DFQATT and SNEGSKA (reference sequence). The V and J ends lost 0 bases and 4 bases respectively, with 9 bases between them. The DNA of the CDR3 is TGCAGTGCTAGAGATATGGAGGGCTATGGCTACACCTTC. Translating it yields CSARDMEGYGYTF.

This clonotype was seen a few times. The chain recombines TRBV6-5 with TRBJ1-4; 8 bases map to TRBD1. The V gene end was trimmed by 5 bases and the J gene end by 7 bases; junction bases not matched to a gene: 3. CDR3 size: 13 residues. CDR1 and CDR2 (germline): MNHEY, SVGAGI. The CDR3 reads CASSPGGGEKLFF. In DNA, the CDR3 is TGTGCCAGCAGTCCAGGGGGCGGTGAAAAACTGTTTTTT.

This clonotype has a count of ten or more. CDR3 amino acids: CASLPLASGTDTQYF. CDR3 nucleotides: TGTGCCAGCCTTCCCCTGGCATCGGGCACAGATACGCAGTATTTT. The chain uses TRBV5-5 and TRBJ2-3; D unclear. The CDR3 covers 15 residues. CDR1 is SGHKS and CDR2 is YYEKEE in the germline V gene (reference sequence). V dropped 7 bases and J dropped 1 base, with 16 bases sitting between them. Looking up the rest from reference TRBV5-5 and TRBJ2-3 gives the full variable domain: DAGVTQSPTHLIKTRGQQVTLRCSPISGHKSVSWYQQVLGQGPQFIFQYYEKEERGRGNFPDRFSARQFPNYSSELNVNALLLGDSALYLCASLPLASGTDTQYFGPGTRLTVL.

This clonotype was recorded at least ten times. The CDR3 DNA is TGTGCCAGCAGTTTAAGGCCGGGCTCCTACGAGCAGTACTTC. Encoded protein: CASSLRPGSYEQYF. V gene TRBV12-3 or TRBV12-4 combines with J gene TRBJ2-7; D not certain. V lost 2 bases and J lost 0, with 8 bases in between. The CDR3 totals 14 residues.

The rearrangement links TRBV18 to TRBJ1-2; perhaps TRBD1 as D (5 bases). This CDR3 is built from 15 residues. Germline CDR1 is KGHSH and CDR2 is LQKENI. V was clipped by 1 base and J by 4 bases, with 13 bases between them. The chain's CDR3 is CASSPRAGEAYGYTF. CDR3 nucleotide sequence: TGTGCCAGCTCACCACGAGCGGGGGAGGCCTATGGCTACACCTTC. Full variable domain (rest looked up from reference TRBV18 and TRBJ1-2): NAGVMQNPRHLVRRRGQEARLRCSPMKGHSHVYWYRQLPEEGLKFMVYLQKENIIDESGMPKERFSAEFPKEGPSILRIQQVVRGDSAAYFCASSPRAGEAYGYTFGSGTRLTVV.

The sample holds a few counts of this clonotype. A read error may explain this, as a much larger clone is one base away. The rearrangement links TRBV10-3 to TRBJ2-7; TRBD1 matches at 11 bases. CDR3 size: 14 residues. CDR1 is ENHRY and CDR2 is SYGVKD in the germline V gene. In DNA, the CDR3 is TGTGCCGTCAGCGGGACAGGGGGGGCCTACGAGCAGTACTTC. It yields the protein CAVSGTGGAYEQYF.

The rearrangement joins TRBV6-2 or TRBV6-3 to TRBJ1-1; D ambiguous. V lost 2 bases and J lost 8, with 6 bases in between. This CDR3 region has 11 residues. CDR1 MNHEY and CDR2 SVGEGT come from the germline V gene. The CDR3 DNA follows: TGTGCCAGCAGTTACCTTAACGAAGCTTTCTTT. It yields the protein CASSYLNEAFF.

This clonotype was counted ten times or more. The chain joins TRBV27 to TRBJ2-6; perhaps TRBD2 as D (6 bases). Germline V gene data show CDR1 as MNHEY and CDR2 as SMNVEV (reference sequence). V lost 5 bases to trimming and J lost 2 bases, with 10 bases between them. The CDR3 is made up of 15 amino acids. CDR3 residues: CASSPWGAGANVLTF. CDR3 bases: TGTGCCAGCAGTCCGTGGGGGGCTGGGGCCAACGTCCTGACTTTC. Combining the CDR3 with reference TRBV27 and TRBJ2-6 gives the whole variable domain EAQVTQNPRYLITVTGKKLTVTCSQNMNHEYMSWYRQDPGLGLRQIYYSMNVEVTDKGDVPEGYKVSRKEKRNFPLILESPSPNQTSLYFCASSPWGAGANVLTFGAGSRLTVL.

This rearrangement joins TRBV20-1 to TRBJ1-5, with D perhaps matching TRBD1 (5 bases). Trimming removed 4 bases from V and 6 bases from J, with 16 bases in between. The CDR3 is made up of 14 amino acids. Looked up from germline, CDR1 is DFQATT and CDR2 is SNEGSKA (reference sequence). CDR3 bases: TGCAGTGCTATTGTATCCGGGGCCAGTCAGCCCCAGCATTTT. Translating it yields CSAIVSGASQPQHF.

This clonotype has just one count. This chain connects TRBV24-1 to TRBJ1-5; D gene unclear. This CDR3 region has 17 residues. Trimming took off 4 bases at V and 2 bases at J, with 17 bases between the two ends. The germline gives CDR1 KGHDR, CDR2 SFDVKD. This CDR3 reads CATSDHTPKGGNQPQHF. CDR3 sequence (DNA): TGTGCCACCAGTGACCACACTCCGAAGGGAGGCAATCAGCCCCAGCATTTT.

This clonotype showed up many times. The V gene is TRBV28, the J gene TRBJ2-5; 9 bases fit TRBD1. Trimming took 6 bases from V and 3 from J; bases not matched to a gene: 8. From germline, CDR1 is MDHEN and CDR2 SYDVKM. The CDR3 sequence is 15 residues long. This CDR3 is CASSHPGDREETQYF. The CDR3 region has the DNA TGTGCCAGCAGCCATCCGGGGGACAGGGAAGAGACCCAGTACTTC.

This clonotype was seen at least ten times. The V call is TRBV3-1, the J call TRBJ2-1; D is perhaps TRBD1 (5 bases). V was pared by 1 base and J by 12 bases, with 13 bases between. The CDR3 totals 13 residues. CDR1 is LGHDT and CDR2 is YNNKEL in the germline V gene (reference sequence). Written as DNA, the CDR3 is TGTGCCAGCAGCCAAGTGGTAGGGGCCGCGCAGTTCTTC. Translating gives CASSQVVGAAQFF.

This rearrangement joins TRBV20-1 to TRBJ2-1; 9 positions match TRBD1. The CDR3 totals 17 residues. J was trimmed by 7 bases and V by 6 bases; bases with no gene match: 19. CDR1 and CDR2 from the germline V gene are DFQATT and SNEGSKA (reference sequence). CDR3 region: CSAPRGRRDREGNEQFF. Here the CDR3 DNA reads TGCAGTGCCCCGCGAGGCCGCCGGGACAGGGAGGGGAATGAGCAGTTCTTC.

This clonotype was detected only a few times. This sequence joins TRBV15 and TRBJ2-2; D is ambiguous. V gave up 5 bases and J gave up 6 bases, with 7 bases separating them. This CDR3 is built from 12 residues. Germline V gene data show CDR1 as LNHNV and CDR2 as YYDKDF (reference sequence). As DNA, the CDR3 is TGTGCCACCAGCCCCCGGGCCGGGGAGCTGTTTTTT. As protein: CATSPRAGELFF.

This clonotype was seen only a few times. This rearrangement joins TRBV4-2 to TRBJ1-1; 9 positions match TRBD1. Germline V gene data show CDR1 as LGHNA and CDR2 as YNFKEQ. The CDR3 runs to 17 residues. Trimming removed 0 bases from V and 1 base from J; junction bases left unmatched: 6. CDR3 sequence reads: CASSQDIGTGPNTEAFF. CDR3 nucleotides: TGTGCCAGCAGCCAAGATATTGGGACAGGGCCGAACACTGAAGCTTTCTTT.

Comment on this clonotype: Since a much larger clone is just one base distant, this may be a read error. This chain links TRBV7-9 with TRBJ2-5, with a weak D call TRBD2 (5 bases). The germline V gene encodes CDR1 SEHNR and CDR2 FQNEAQ (reference sequence). V gave up 0 bases and J gave up 11 bases, with 16 bases separating them. The CDR3 length is 14 residues. This CDR3 reads CASSLAGSVAEQYF. As DNA, the CDR3 is TGTGCCAGCAGCTTAGCAGGTAGCGTCGCTGAGCAGTACTTC.

A note on this clonotype: This may be a read error: a much more frequent sequence differs by one nucleotide. The chain couples TRBV7-6 to TRBJ2-5; D remains unclear. The CDR3 totals 14 residues. The germline CDR1 and CDR2 sequences are SGHVS and FNYEAQ. Trimming cost V 1 base and J 11 bases, with 17 bases left between them. The CDR3 region has the DNA TGTGCCAGCAGCTTAGGGTGGTCCTCCACTGAGCAGTACTTC. Protein sequence: CASSLGWSSTEQYF.